The 6 T cell receptor beta chains reported below all come from one sample, sequenced in a study of graft-versus-host responses after intestinal transplantation. Some clones are missing from TCRdb's copy, which holds only in-frame ones; the method was immunoSEQ multiplex PCR. The data show roughly 99,000 clones, about 87% seen once. These receptors' antigens are unknown. The specimen was unstimulated CD4+ T cells sorted from spleen or lymph node cells, collected before transplant. The receptors shown here come from a human donor who was the organ donor for an intestinal transplant.

The rearrangement joins TRBV6-1 to TRBJ2-1, with 9 bases fitting TRBD1. CDR1 and CDR2 from the germline V gene are MNHNS and SASEGT. This CDR3 contains 13 residues. The V and J ends lost 7 bases and 7 bases, in that order; junction bases with no gene match: 5. CDR3 amino acids: CASNDRGMNEQFF. The CDR3 DNA reads TGTGCCAGCAATGACAGGGGGATGAATGAGCAGTTCTTC.

The chain links TRBV5-1 to TRBJ2-4; weak D call: TRBD2 (6 bases). V was pared by 0 bases and J by 9 bases, with 13 bases between. This CDR3 spans 14 amino acids. CDR1 is SGHRS, CDR2 YFSETQ, per germline. The CDR3 sequence is CASSLAGGAAIQYF. In DNA form, the CDR3 reads TGCGCCAGCAGCTTGGCGGGCGGGGCTGCCATTCAGTACTTC.

This clone was picked up a small number of times. The chain uses TRBV7-8 and TRBJ1-1; 7 bases map to TRBD1. CDR1 and CDR2 from the germline V gene are SGHVS and FQNEAQ. CDR3 length: 16 amino acids. Losses at the gene ends were 5 bases for V and 7 bases for J; bases not matched to a gene: 16. Here the CDR3 DNA reads TGTGCCAGCAGCCCGAGATCGGGACAGCAAAAGAATGAAGCTTTCTTT. The encoded protein is CASSPRSGQQKNEAFF.

V gene TRBV30 combines with J gene TRBJ2-3; no definite D call. V gave up 5 bases and J gave up 2 bases, with 8 bases separating them. This CDR3 has 12 amino acids. Germline CDR1 is GTSNPN and CDR2 is SVGIG (reference sequence). The CDR3 region has the DNA TGTGCCTGGGCGCCCCACACAGATACGCAGTATTTT. Protein: CAWAPHTDTQYF.

This rearrangement joins TRBV13 to TRBJ1-1; the match to TRBD1 covers 8 bases. Germline CDR1 and CDR2: PRHDT and FYEKMQ (reference sequence). The CDR3 is 17 residues long. The V and J ends lost 5 bases and 1 base, in that order; junction bases with no gene match: 12. The CDR3 DNA follows: TGTGCCAGCAGCCCCCCACCGGACAGGGTCAAGAACACTGAAGCTTTCTTT. The encoded protein is CASSPPPDRVKNTEAFF.

CDR3 coding DNA: TGTGCCTGGAGAGGGGGTGGGACTGAAGCTTTCTTT. Protein product: CAWRGGGTEAFF. This rearrangement joins TRBV30 to TRBJ1-1; D is perhaps TRBD1 (6 bases). V lost 3 bases and J lost 5, with 10 bases in between. The CDR3 extends over 12 amino acids. Germline values: CDR1 GTSNPN, CDR2 SVGIG (reference sequence).